The TCR beta chain under discussion was sequenced for a study of T-cell memory formation after mild COVID-19 (dated by TCRdb to the early 2020s). Looking at the study overall: Most TCR sequence clusters were specific to one of the two donors. T-cell clones expanding and contracting after mild COVID-19 in two donors were tracked by longitudinal TCRalpha and TCRbeta repertoire sequencing. The cohort was made up of two young adult volunteers, one female and one male, who were previously healthy.

The germline V gene yields SGHRS for CDR1 and YFSETQ for CDR2. The CDR3 holds 12 amino acids from the cysteine to the phenylalanine. The DNA shown is the 36-base CDR3, in frame from base 1. Deletion took 4 bases off V and 7 bases off J, with a span of 11 bases between the germline ends. PBMCs were isolated by Ficoll-Paque density gradient centrifugation. Many counts were recorded for this clonotype. This receptor's antigen is unknown. Base quality data are lacking; no much larger clone is found one base away. Overall study outcomes, separate from this receptor: Only a couple of mild cases were covered in the study, and larger cohorts including severe cases with pre-infection samples were considered necessary. Contracting CD4+ clones appeared mostly in the CM and EM memory subsets, whereas CD8+ clones were enriched in EMRA. Balanced CD4/CD8 phenotypes were observed for clones contracting from day 15 to 85, whereas a bias towards CD4+ was observed for a second wave of clones expanding from day 15 to 37. Some responding clones were detected in pre-infection memory, which suggested that pre-existing cross-reactive memory T cells had joined the SARS-CoV-2 response. Whether the second-wave clones peaking on day 37 were SARS-CoV-2 specific was not confirmed.

The sequencing machine was an Illumina NovaSeq 6000. TCRalpha and TCRbeta cDNA libraries were built by 5'RACE with constant-segment primers, adding sample barcodes and unique molecular identifiers. RNA was extracted from every sample with Trizol reagent. The libraries were amplified in two PCR steps, and the second step added a second sample barcode and Illumina TruSeq adapters. Sequencing of the libraries was done on an Illumina NovaSeq, producing 2 x 150 bp paired-end reads. The study's own analysis went as follows. Reads were demultiplexed and collapsed into UMI-guided consensus sequences with migec v1.2.7. Using mixcr v2.1.11, UMI consensuses were aligned to TRA and TRB V and J templates and then assembled into clonotypes. A clonotype was counted as expanded or contracted only if both edgeR and NoisET called the change significant, with noise models trained on biological replicates. For edgeR calls, the thresholds were a false discovery rate-adjusted p below 0.01 and a log2 fold-change of 1. As an exploratory analysis of dynamics, max-normalized trajectories of the 1000 most abundant clonotypes were examined by PCA with hierarchical clustering. Each responding clone was given a CD4 or CD8 phenotype based on the CD4+ and CD8+ repertoires, which had been sequenced separately. TCRdb redid the processing of the public reads, applying fastp at Q25 and MiXCR, and retained in-frame beta chains. For every CDR3 protein sequence, its rows merge into one entry that carries the most common genes and DNA. The V and J calls were not made by the authors but by TCRdb's processing. This sample gives fewer than 400,000 distinct CDR3 sequences in total; over 10% of them show up just once. Of the sample, about a fifth is held by the ten largest clones.

Here the chain combines TRBV5-1 and TRBJ2-5, with TRBD1 tentatively as D gene (5 bases match). This clonotype originated in a man aged 18 to 29 who had mild COVID-19 (a few samples of this study predate the infection). The sample titles of this study are shuffled in the database, so cell type and time point are left out; the donor was told from shared clones. Sample: PBMCs or a T cell subset sorted from them (not recorded which). The sequenced DNA: TGCGCCAGCAGCCCAGGGTTGGGGACCCAGTACTTC. The translation is CASSPGLGTQYF.